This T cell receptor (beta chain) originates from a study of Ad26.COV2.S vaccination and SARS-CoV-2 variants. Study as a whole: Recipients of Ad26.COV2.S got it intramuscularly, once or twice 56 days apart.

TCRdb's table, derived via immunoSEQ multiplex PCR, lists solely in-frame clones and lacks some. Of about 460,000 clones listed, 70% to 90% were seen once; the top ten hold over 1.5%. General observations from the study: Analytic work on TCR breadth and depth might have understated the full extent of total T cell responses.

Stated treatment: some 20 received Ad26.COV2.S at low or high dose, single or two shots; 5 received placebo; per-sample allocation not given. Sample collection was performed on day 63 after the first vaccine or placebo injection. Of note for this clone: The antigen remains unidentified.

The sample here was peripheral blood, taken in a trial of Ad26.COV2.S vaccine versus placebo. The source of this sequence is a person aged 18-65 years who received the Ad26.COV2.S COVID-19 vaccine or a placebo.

The CDR3 region has the DNA TGTGCCAGCAGCAAACGGGGGGGGCTTATGAACACTGAAGCTTTCTTT. This translates into CASSKRGGLMNTEAFF. The chain joins TRBV6-2 or TRBV6-3 to TRBJ1-1, with D possibly being TRBD1 (6 bases). Trimming cost V 6 bases and J 0 bases, with 17 bases left between them. The CDR3 is made up of 16 amino acids. Germline V gene data show CDR1 as MNHEY and CDR2 as SVGEGT.